This TCR beta chain was captured in a study of CD8 T cells in ankylosing spondylitis. Germline CDR1 reads SGHDN; CDR2 reads FVKESK. The V and J ends lost 2 bases and 0 bases respectively, with 10 bases between them. The CDR3 contains 16 residues. In the case of this clonotype: Its antigen is unknown.

Findings of the study overall: It was reported that disease-linked clones were significantly enriched in matched ankylosing spondylitis synovial fluid. What appeared characteristic of ankylosing spondylitis blood was a TCR beta motif of several highly homologous variants. Disease-linked clones bore a CD8+ phenotype and were relatively rare in peripheral blood.

Libraries of TCR beta came from quantitative 5'-RACE with molecular barcodes. Each CDR3 protein gets one entry after TCRdb re-called the 5' RACE reads with MiXCR. The sample consists of over 20,000 distinct CDR3 sequences, about a sixth of them appearing once. Sequencing input: blood. This receptor was obtained from a male donor with ankylosing spondylitis or in good health (not recorded which). The V call is TRBV14, the J call TRBJ2-2; D is undetermined. DNA of the CDR3: TGTGCCAGCAGCCAACGAAATATCGCGAACACCGGGGAGCTGTTTTTT. The encoded protein is CASSQRNIANTGELFF.